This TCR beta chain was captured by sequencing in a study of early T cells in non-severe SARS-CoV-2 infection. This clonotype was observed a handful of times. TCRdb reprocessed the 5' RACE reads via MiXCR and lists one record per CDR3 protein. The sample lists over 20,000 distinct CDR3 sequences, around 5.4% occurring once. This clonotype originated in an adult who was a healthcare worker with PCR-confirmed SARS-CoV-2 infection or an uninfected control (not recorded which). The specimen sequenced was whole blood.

The CDR3 region is CASRGEQGFYEQYF. The CDR3, as DNA: TGTGCCAGCAGGGGAGAACAGGGTTTCTACGAGCAGTACTTC. The chain employs TRBV28 and TRBJ2-7; a weak D match, TRBD1 (6 bases). Per the germline V gene, CDR1 is MDHEN and CDR2 is SYDVKM. The CDR3 length is 14 residues. V lost 6 bases and J lost 3, with 15 bases in between.